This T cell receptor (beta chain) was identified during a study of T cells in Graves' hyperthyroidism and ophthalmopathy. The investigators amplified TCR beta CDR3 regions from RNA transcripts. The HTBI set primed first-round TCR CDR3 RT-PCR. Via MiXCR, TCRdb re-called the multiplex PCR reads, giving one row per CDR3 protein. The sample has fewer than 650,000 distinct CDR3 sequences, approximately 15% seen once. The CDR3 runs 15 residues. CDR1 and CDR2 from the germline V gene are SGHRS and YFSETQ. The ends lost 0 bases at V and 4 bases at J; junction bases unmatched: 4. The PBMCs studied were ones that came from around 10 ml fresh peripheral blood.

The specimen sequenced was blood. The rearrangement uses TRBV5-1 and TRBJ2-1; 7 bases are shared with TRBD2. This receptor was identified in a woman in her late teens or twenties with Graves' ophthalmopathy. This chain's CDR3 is CASSLASSGYNEQFF. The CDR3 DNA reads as TGCGCCAGCAGCTTGGCGTCTAGCGGTTACAATGAGCAGTTCTTC.